A selection of T cell receptor beta chains follows, all from one sample in a study of cytomegalovirus exposure and HLA in healthy donors. Using immunoSEQ multiplex PCR, the repertoire was profiled, and TCRdb retains in-frame clones only, with some absent. The sample lists around 210,000 clones; 70% to 80% were seen once. Sequencing was done on a sample of PBMCs. These receptors came from a male donor in good health and CMV-seropositive. Each CDR3 is given with its conserved first and last residue.

CDR3: CASSVDLTGNTGELFF; V: TRBV9; J: TRBJ2-2
CDR3: CASSLSATGGNQPQHF; V: TRBV27; J: TRBJ1-5
CDR3: CASSYGGSVGELFF; V: TRBV7-8; J: TRBJ2-2
CDR3: CASSLETGVGETQYF; V: TRBV7-2; J: TRBJ2-5
CDR3: CASRDRPMNTEAFF; V: TRBV4-3; J: TRBJ1-1
CDR3: CASSAAQTSTDTQYF; V: TRBV7-7; J: TRBJ2-3
CDR3: CASSQDERGREQFF; V: TRBV4-2; J: TRBJ2-1
CDR3: CASSLGEGRNNEKLFF; V: TRBV27; J: TRBJ1-4
CDR3: CASSEGGLAGISYNEQFF; V: TRBV2; J: TRBJ2-1
CDR3: CAWTMDSSYNEQFF; V: TRBV30; J: TRBJ2-1
CDR3: CASSKAQASSGNTIYF; V: TRBV21-1; J: TRBJ1-3
CDR3: CASSLLARELEQFF; V: TRBV27; J: TRBJ2-1
CDR3: CASSLEGNIQYF; V: TRBV5-1; J: TRBJ2-4
CDR3: CASSLSMGQGLGTQYF; V: TRBV27; J: TRBJ2-3
CDR3: CASSLGTGGGTIYF; V: TRBV27; J: TRBJ1-3
CDR3: CASSAGTGGDTQYF; V: TRBV9; J: TRBJ2-3
CDR3: CLGGQGNEQFF; V: TRBV20-1; J: TRBJ2-1
CDR3: CASSQDGVGYNEQFF; V: TRBV11-3; J: TRBJ2-1
CDR3: CASSSSQNRGHRLSNQPQHF; V: TRBV19; J: TRBJ1-5
CDR3: CAWGLTGGQQYF; V: TRBV30; J: TRBJ2-7
CDR3: CASRSLAQGGFTHTQYF; V: TRBV19; J: TRBJ2-3
CDR3: CSTAGGTYNEQFF; V: TRBV29-1; J: TRBJ2-1
CDR3: CASSDGTGGWTEAFF; V: TRBV6-4; J: TRBJ1-1
CDR3: CASSLSGGLSQPQHF; V: TRBV7-8; J: TRBJ1-5
CDR3: CASSLPGPSGAFF; V: TRBV7-2; J: TRBJ1-1
CDR3: CASSLVLANNEQFF; V: TRBV5-4; J: TRBJ2-1
CDR3: CASSQDPNRGFDEQYF; V: TRBV4-3; J: TRBJ2-7
CDR3: CASSPSSGGPTDTQYF; V: TRBV18; J: TRBJ2-3
CDR3: CASSLRVRRSHSFLYNEQFF; V: TRBV28; J: TRBJ2-1
CDR3: CASSSLTGGVHEQYF; V: TRBV5-4; J: TRBJ2-7
CDR3: CASSLEGLRANTQYF; V: TRBV7-8; J: TRBJ2-3
CDR3: CAWSDGGRAAKNIQYF; V: TRBV30; J: TRBJ2-4
CDR3: CASSNNRGKEKLFF; V: TRBV4-3; J: TRBJ1-4
CDR3: CSSSPRGGIAEYEQYF; V: TRBV7-9; J: TRBJ2-7
CDR3: CASSLTRANEQYF; V: TRBV13; J: TRBJ2-7
CDR3: CASSPIPGSAETQYF; V: TRBV18; J: TRBJ2-5
CDR3: CASSPREWHTGELFF; V: TRBV7-7; J: TRBJ2-2
CDR3: CSVVWTTNTEAFF; V: TRBV29-1; J: TRBJ1-1
CDR3: CASSLVQGTSSYNEQFF; V: TRBV7-2; J: TRBJ2-1
CDR3: CASRSLRQGTPKPNYEQYF; V: TRBV5-8; J: TRBJ2-7
CDR3: CASSMEFGEAFF; V: TRBV5-6; J: TRBJ1-1
CDR3: CASSLMTGETQYF; V: TRBV18; J: TRBJ2-5
CDR3: CASREAAKSREAEQYF; V: TRBV6-6; J: TRBJ2-7
CDR3: CASRVNRENTEAFF; V: TRBV5-4; J: TRBJ1-1
CDR3: CASSFYTRNEQYF; V: TRBV28; J: .
CDR3: CASWGPGQGSDTEAFF; V: TRBV27; J: TRBJ1-1
CDR3: CASSVGQGAGYEQYF; V: TRBV5-1; J: TRBJ2-7
CDR3: CAIGSQDRENSPLHF; V: TRBV10-3; J: TRBJ1-6
CDR3: CASSLGDATYEQYF; V: TRBV27; J: TRBJ2-7
CDR3: CASSLAAGVGTEAFF; V: TRBV7-2; J: TRBJ1-1
CDR3: CASSLTTERGNIQYF; V: TRBV5-6; J: TRBJ2-4
CDR3: CAVRGDRGPGQPQHF; V: TRBV19; J: TRBJ1-5
CDR3: CASSLGTGRDNEQFF; V: TRBV5-1; J: TRBJ2-1